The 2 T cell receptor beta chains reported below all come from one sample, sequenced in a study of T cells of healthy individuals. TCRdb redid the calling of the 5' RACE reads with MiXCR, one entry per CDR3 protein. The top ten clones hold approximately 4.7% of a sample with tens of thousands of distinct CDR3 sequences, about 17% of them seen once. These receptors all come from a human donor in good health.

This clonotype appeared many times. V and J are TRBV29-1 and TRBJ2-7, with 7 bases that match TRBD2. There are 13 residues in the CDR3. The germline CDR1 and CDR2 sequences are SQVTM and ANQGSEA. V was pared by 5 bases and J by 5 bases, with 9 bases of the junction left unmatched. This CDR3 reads CSVNGGRKHEQYF. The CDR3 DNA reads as TGCAGCGTTAATGGCGGGAGAAAACACGAGCAGTACTTC.

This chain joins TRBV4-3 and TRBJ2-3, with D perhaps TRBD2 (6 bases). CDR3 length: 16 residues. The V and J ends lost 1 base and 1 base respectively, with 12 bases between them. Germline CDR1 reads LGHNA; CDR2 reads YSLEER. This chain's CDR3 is CASSQGRRAGTDTQYF. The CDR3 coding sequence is TGCGCCAGCAGCCAAGGACGGAGGGCCGGCACAGATACGCAGTATTTT.